The 20 T cell receptor beta chains listed next were all sequenced from one sample in a study of identical twins listed by TCRdb under 2016. The library was generated by 5' RACE. The sequencer listed for this sample is Illumina HiSeq 2000. TCRdb itself trimmed the public reads at Q25 with fastp, ran MiXCR and retained productive beta chains. Rows with one shared CDR3 protein collapse into an entry with the most common genes and DNA. Within this sample are 500,000 to 550,000 distinct CDR3 sequences, with approximately 22% of them counted one time only. Of the sample, roughly 0.9% is held by the ten largest clones. The same data also contributed to another study, on T cells expressing NK-cell markers.

The sample taken for sequencing was CD4+ T cells sorted from blood. Source of these receptors: a woman younger than 30 in good health.

The chain joins TRBV9 to TRBJ2-7; TRBD2 matches at 7 bases. This CDR3 has 15 residues. The trim removed 6 bases at V and 0 bases at J, leaving 9 bases unmatched. From germline, CDR1 is SGDLS and CDR2 YYNGEE. The CDR3 region has the DNA TGTGCCAGCACCCCCGGCGGGAGTCCCTCCTACGAGCAGTACTTC. This gives the protein CASTPGGSPSYEQYF.

The rearrangement uses TRBV12-3 or TRBV12-4 and TRBJ1-2; no clear D. This CDR3 region has 14 residues. The germline V and J ends were trimmed by 4 bases and 6 bases, with 15 bases remaining between them. The CDR3 DNA follows: TGTGCCAGCAGTTCCCGGGCCAAAGGGAATGGCTACACCTTC. This encodes CASSSRAKGNGYTF.

The J gene is TRBJ2-7, the V gene TRBV7-6, with 8 bases aligning to TRBD1. The CDR3 sequence is 14 residues long. J lost 5 bases, V lost 5 bases, and 8 bases had no gene match. Looked up from germline, CDR1 is SGHVS and CDR2 is FNYEAQ. CDR3 amino acids: CASSPRTGNDEQYF. For the CDR3, the DNA is TGTGCCAGCAGCCCCCGGACAGGGAACGACGAGCAGTACTTC.

This chain links TRBV6-2 or TRBV6-3 with TRBJ2-5, with D possibly matching TRBD2 (6 bases). The CDR3 spans 14 residues. Germline loops: CDR1 MNHEY, CDR2 SVGEGT. V shed 4 bases and J shed 4 bases, with 13 bases lying between them. The CDR3 here is CASSSTRGVETQYF. CDR3 in DNA: TGTGCCAGCAGTTCCACGCGGGGAGTAGAGACCCAGTACTTC.

V usage is TRBV20-1 and J usage is TRBJ2-3; D gene unclear. Trimming took 1 base from V and 6 from J, leaving 8 bases between them. This CDR3 is 12 amino acids long. CDR1 is DFQATT and CDR2 is SNEGSKA in the germline V gene (reference sequence). This CDR3 reads CSARVRGDTQYF. In DNA, the CDR3 is TGCAGTGCTAGAGTACGTGGGGATACGCAGTATTTT.

This clonotype was found a few times. The V gene is TRBV20-1, the J gene TRBJ2-1, with D perhaps matching TRBD1 or TRBD2 (5 bases each). The CDR3 consists of 14 residues. CDR1 is DFQATT and CDR2 is SNEGSKA in the germline V gene (reference sequence). With 4 bases removed from V and 9 bases from J, the gap between germline ends came to 19 bases. The CDR3 loop is CSAIFHGAGGEQFF. DNA of the CDR3: TGCAGTGCTATTTTCCATGGGGCAGGAGGTGAGCAGTTCTTC.

CDR3 bases: TGTGCCAGCTCCCCGACTAGCGGTAGGACTGAGCAGTTCTTC. Its protein is CASSPTSGRTEQFF. The chain has TRBV18 and TRBJ2-1; 9 bases are shared with TRBD2. The trim removed 6 bases at V and 9 bases at J, leaving 9 bases unmatched. This CDR3 has 14 residues. The germline gives CDR1 KGHSH, CDR2 LQKENI. The full variable domain, with the rest looked up from reference TRBV18 and TRBJ2-1, is NAGVMQNPRHLVRRRGQEARLRCSPMKGHSHVYWYRQLPEEGLKFMVYLQKENIIDESGMPKERFSAEFPKEGPSILRIQQVVRGDSAAYFCASSPTSGRTEQFFGPGTRLTVL.

Only a few counts were recorded for this clonotype. The rearrangement links TRBV20-1 to TRBJ1-2; D unresolved. The V gene's germline CDR1 is DFQATT and CDR2 SNEGSKA (reference sequence). The CDR3 extends over 12 amino acids. V shed 0 bases and J shed 7 bases, with 9 bases lying between them. Here the CDR3 DNA reads TGCAGTGCTAGAGATGGAGGCCTTGGCTACACCTTC. It is translated as CSARDGGLGYTF.

This clonotype was seen only a few times. The CDR3: CASSLDRVIGGYTF. CDR3 sequence (DNA): TGTGCCAGCAGCCTCGACAGGGTGATAGGGGGCTACACCTTC. This chain links TRBV5-5 with TRBJ1-2; 7 bases are shared with TRBD1. The CDR3 loop spans 14 amino acids. Germline V gene lookup returns CDR1 SGHKS and CDR2 YYEKEE (reference sequence). Losses at the gene ends were 4 bases for V and 8 bases for J; bases not matched to a gene: 11.

The chain links TRBV12-3 or TRBV12-4 to TRBJ1-2; D gene ambiguous. The CDR3 is made up of 13 amino acids. Trimming took 0 bases from V and 5 from J, leaving 7 bases between them. The chain's CDR3 is CASSLASGYGYTF. The CDR3 DNA sequence: TGTGCCAGCAGTTTAGCATCCGGGTATGGCTACACCTTC.

This clonotype was picked up a small number of times. The genes are TRBV5-1 and TRBJ1-6, with TRBD1 identical over 9 bases. This CDR3 is 15 amino acids long. V gave up 0 bases and J gave up 9 bases; unmatched junction bases: 4. CDR1 is SGHRS, CDR2 YFSETQ, per germline. The CDR3 spells CASSLEGQGTSPLHF. The CDR3 region has the DNA TGCGCCAGCAGCTTGGAGGGACAGGGAACTTCACCCCTCCACTTT.

The chain joins TRBV2 to TRBJ2-3; a weak D match, TRBD2 (6 bases). The germline V and J ends were trimmed by 8 bases and 3 bases, with 18 bases remaining between them. Germline lookup yields CDR1 SNHLY and CDR2 FYNNEI. The CDR3 runs to 15 residues. CDR3 DNA sequence: TGTGCCAGCGGGCCAGCGGGTAGGAAGACAGATACGCAGTATTTT. This encodes CASGPAGRKTDTQYF. The full variable domain, completed using reference TRBV2 and TRBJ2-3, is EPEVTQTPSHQVTQMGQEVILRCVPISNHLYFYWYRQILGQKVEFLVSFYNNEISEKSEIFDDQFSVERPDGSNFTLKIRSTKLEDSAMYFCASGPAGRKTDTQYFGPGTRLTVL.

The chain couples TRBV6-6 to TRBJ2-7; D uncertain. The CDR3 runs 12 residues. Germline V gene lookup returns CDR1 MNHNY and CDR2 SVGAGI (reference sequence). V shed 2 bases and J shed 5 bases, with 7 bases lying between them. This CDR3 is CASSYGHHEQYF. DNA of the CDR3: TGTGCCAGCAGTTACGGGCATCACGAGCAGTACTTC.

This clonotype appeared a few times. This CDR3 reads CASSLNTGDGSPLHF. CDR3 in DNA: TGTGCCAGCAGCTTAAATACAGGGGACGGTTCACCCCTCCACTTT. The rearrangement joins TRBV7-3 to TRBJ1-6; 7 nucleotides agree with TRBD1. The V gene's germline CDR1 is SGHTA and CDR2 FQGTGA. The trim removed 1 base at V and 9 bases at J, leaving 6 bases unmatched. CDR3 length: 15 amino acids. The whole variable domain, filled in from reference TRBV7-3 and TRBJ1-6, reads GAGVSQTPSNKVTEKGKYVELRCDPISGHTALYWYRQSLGQGPEFLIYFQGTGAADDSGLPNDRFFAVRPEGSVSTLKIQRTERGDSAVYLCASSLNTGDGSPLHFGNGTRLTVT.

The chain carries TRBV15 and TRBJ1-2; a weak D match, TRBD1 (6 bases). Trimming shortened V by 0 bases and J by 10 bases, and 15 bases separated the two germline ends. The CDR3 contains 14 residues. Germline loops: CDR1 LNHNV, CDR2 YYDKDF (reference sequence). CDR3 protein: CATSRDSWTANYTF. Here the CDR3 DNA reads TGTGCCACCAGCAGAGATAGCTGGACAGCTAACTACACCTTC.

This clonotype was seen many times. The chain carries TRBV7-2 and TRBJ1-1; D gene uncertain. V was clipped by 3 bases and J by 5 bases, with 10 bases between them. CDR3 size: 13 residues. CDR1 and CDR2 (germline): SGHTA, FQGNSA. The CDR3 DNA is TGTGCCAGCAGCTTCTCACTAGGGACTGAAGCTTTCTTT. Translated: CASSFSLGTEAFF.

The V gene is TRBV10-3, the J gene TRBJ1-4; 7 nucleotides match TRBD1. The length of the CDR3 is 14 residues. The germline gives CDR1 ENHRY, CDR2 SYGVKD. Losses at the gene ends were 3 bases for V and 5 bases for J; bases not matched to a gene: 3. The CDR3 sequence: CAISEGTENEKLFF. CDR3 DNA sequence: TGTGCCATCAGTGAAGGGACAGAGAATGAAAAACTGTTTTTT.

V and J are TRBV20-1 and TRBJ2-7; TRBD2 matches 10 bases. The CDR3 sequence is 15 residues long. V shed 6 bases, J shed 0 bases, and the junction held 8 bases outside the gene matches. Germline CDR1 DFQATT, CDR2 SNEGSKA (reference sequence). The DNA for the CDR3 is TGCAGTGCCCCCACTAGCGGGGTCCTCTCCTACGAGCAGTACTTC. Translation gives CSAPTSGVLSYEQYF.

The genes are TRBV10-3 and TRBJ2-7, with 10 bases identical to TRBD2. Germline-derived CDR1 and CDR2 are ENHRY and SYGVKD. The CDR3 loop spans 14 amino acids. J lost 1 base, V lost 8 bases, and 5 bases had no gene match. The CDR3 DNA is TGTGCCATCGGTCCTAGCGGGAGATCCTACGAGCAGTACTTC. Translating gives CAIGPSGRSYEQYF.

Many counts were recorded for this clonotype. This sequence joins TRBV12-3 or TRBV12-4 and TRBJ2-1; D unresolved. The ends were cut back, 7 bases at V and 7 bases at J, with 17 bases in the middle. The CDR3 contains 14 residues. The CDR3 DNA reads TGTGCCAGCAACCGGCAGACAACGATAAATGAGCAGTTCTTC. It specifies CASNRQTTINEQFF.